This T cell receptor beta chain appears in the sequencing data of a study of T cells after yellow fever vaccination. Study as a whole: The SMART-Seq v4 Ultra Low Input method served to prepare the low-cell-number fractions.

TCRdb analysed the 5' RACE reads with MiXCR anew, one entry per CDR3 protein. The sample includes around 230,000 distinct CDR3 sequences, around 6.7% of them seen just once. This clonotype was found a few times. Its antigen is unknown. Study-wide points: Only a minor proportion of clonotypes was detected across both CD4 and CD8 compartments. Peak timing came faster in the weaker secondary response, day 5 versus 15. The booster saw the reappearance of most primary-vaccination clones (roughly 95% CD4, 88% CD8).

There are 15 residues in the CDR3. Germline CDR1 SGHRS, CDR2 YFSETQ. The V segment lost 4 bases and the J segment 6 bases; nucleotides outside the gene matches: 4. The sequence came from a man younger than 45 who received the YFV17D yellow fever vaccine. The chain employs TRBV5-1 and TRBJ2-1; 13 nucleotides line up with TRBD2. The material sequenced was CD4+ T cells sorted from PBMCs, taken on the day of the yellow fever booster vaccination. CDR3 in amino acids: CASSPRTSGSNEQFF. CDR3 nucleotides: TGCGCCAGCAGCCCGAGGACTAGCGGGAGCAATGAGCAGTTCTTC.